This TCR beta chain was observed in a study of untreated major depressive disorder. No major medical conditions, Axis I/II comorbidities, regular medication, or illicit drugs. This clone was observed once. Assay used: immunoSEQ multiplex PCR; TCRdb lists only in-frame clones, some missing. The sample records tens of thousands of clones, 90% to 95% being singletons. The source material was CD4+ T cells from PBMCs. The origin of this receptor is a young man in good health.

This chain's CDR3 is CASSVESGRRSGELFF. For the CDR3, the DNA is TGTGCCAGCAGCGTAGAGAGCGGGAGAAGGTCCGGGGAGCTGTTTTTT. The chain couples TRBV9 to TRBJ2-2, with 8 bases matching TRBD2. V dropped 0 bases and J dropped 6; count of bases not matched to a gene: 7. Germline V CDR1 and CDR2: SGDLS, YYNGEE. There are 16 residues in the CDR3.